These T cell receptor beta chains were read from a single sample in a study of T cell repertoires in cytomegalovirus infection. TCRdb reprocessed the reads with MiXCR, giving one entry per CDR3 protein. The sample lists under 200,000 distinct CDR3 sequences; about a tenth were seen once. Sequenced input: PBMCs. The origin of the receptors is a human donor in good health (CMV status not recorded). Some clones in this sample may be carry-over from other donors' samples. CDR3s include the opening cysteine and the closing phenylalanine or tryptophan. Fields, in order: clone size, D gene, V gene, J gene, CDR3 protein, CDR3 DNA. A D gene is named only where the DNA matches it firmly. Clone size is not always given. Where it is, it says once, few, many or a class for expanded clones.

few,NA,TRBV27,TRBJ2-3,CASSLHRHGTDTQYF,TGTGCCAGCAGTTTACACAGACACGGCACAGATACGCAGTATTTT
many,TRBD2,TRBV11-3,TRBJ2-3,CASSLGRLAGAFTDTQYF,TGTGCCAGCAGCTTAGGACGACTAGCGGGGGCCTTCACAGATACGCAGTATTTT
many,TRBD2,TRBV28,TRBJ2-2,CASRNGLAANTGELFF,TGTGCCAGCAGGAACGGACTAGCGGCGAACACCGGGGAGCTGTTTTTT
NA,NA,TRBV7-8,TRBJ2-7,CASISRPSFNYDHYF,TGTGCCAGCATCTCTCGGCCCAGCTTCAACTACGACCACTACTTC
many,NA,TRBV19,TRBJ2-1,CASSIALASRFEQFF,TGTGCCAGTAGTATAGCTTTAGCTAGTAGGTTTGAGCAGTTCTTC
many,NA,TRBV10-3,TRBJ2-7,CAISDPGNYEQYF,TGTGCCATCAGTGACCCCGGTAACTACGAGCAGTACTTC
few,NA,TRBV27,TRBJ2-7,CASRWTGAYEQYF,TGTGCCAGCAGATGGACGGGAGCCTACGAGCAGTACTTC
many,NA,TRBV6-2/TRBV6-3,TRBJ1-2,CASSPDRSNYGYTF,TGTGCCAGCAGTCCAGACAGATCTAACTATGGCTACACCTTC
NA,NA,TRBV29-1,TRBJ1-2,CSVEDRTVPKGYGYTF,TGCAGCGTTGAAGATCGGACGGTACCTAAGGGCTATGGCTACACCTTC
many,TRBD2,TRBV7-6,TRBJ2-7,CASSLADPREGSYEQYF,TGTGCCAGCAGCTTAGCGGACCCGCGGGAGGGCTCCTACGAGCAGTACTTC